What follows is one T cell receptor beta chain and its context. Being one base from a much bigger clone, this may be a read error. This entry comes from a study of tumor-infiltrating lymphocytes in primary liver carcinoma. Study overall: Subjects consisted of male and female patients aged 30 to 69 years. T1-T3 N0M0 was the stage of the tumors, which were about 4.2 to 11 cm across. Read depth, roughly 3.5 to 8 million productive TCRbeta reads, did not differ significantly between tissues.

Blood RNA was derived from unsorted whole blood, and germline DNA was extracted too. Sampling before surgery obtained roughly 4.1 milliliters of peripheral blood. This CDR3 has 14 residues. The germline V gene encodes CDR1 LGHNA and CDR2 YNFKEQ. Constant-region priming of around 530 ng total RNA yielded TCR beta cDNA. Three nested multiplex PCR rounds, a slightly modified ARM-PCR method, built the TCR beta libraries. Amplification in the first two PCR rounds was performed using TRBV1-TRBV30 forward primers and a C-beta reverse primer for 10 cycles each. TCRdb reprocessed the multiplex PCR reads with MiXCR, giving one entry per CDR3 protein. The sample records some 180,000 distinct CDR3 sequences, roughly 60% being singletons.

Sequenced input: peripheral blood. The sequence was collected from a middle-aged man with primary liver carcinoma and hepatitis B virus infection. The V and J genes are TRBV4-2 and TRBJ2-2; unclear D gene. This CDR3 is CARSQDPATGELFF. CDR3 nucleotides: TGTGCCAGGAGCCAAGATCCAGCTACCGGGGAGCTGTTTTTT.